The rows below give T cell receptor beta chains drawn from one sample of a study of cytomegalovirus exposure and HLA in healthy donors. Sequenced by immunoSEQ multiplex PCR; TCRdb stores in-frame clones only, minus some. The sample holds 160,000 or so clones; approximately 75% are singletons and the top ten take roughly 2%. What was sequenced was PBMCs. The receptors were sampled from a man aged 45-65 years in good health and CMV-seropositive. CDR3s include the opening cysteine and the closing phenylalanine or tryptophan.

>TRBJ2-5|TRBV12-5
CASGSDPRGKDQETQYF
>TRBJ1-1|TRBV5-1
CASSLVDGGIFNTEAFF
>TRBJ1-2|TRBV18
CASSPPSEAGRSGYTF
>TRBJ1-4|TRBV25-1
CASSGTGGIGRYEKLFF
>TRBJ2-2|TRBV10-1
CASSITDTGELFF
>TRBJ2-7|TRBV5-4
CASSLPSGGGYEQYF
>TRBJ1-2|TRBV18
CASSLRTESYGYTF
>TRBJ1-5|TRBV19
CASSITGQGGNQPQHF
>TRBJ1-3|TRBV14
CASSRDLFSGNTIYF
>TRBJ2-7|TRBV18
CASSARTGGSSYEQYF
>TRBJ2-2|TRBV9
CASSPRGQLGELFF
>TRBJ2-3|TRBV25-1
CASSASEQVDGTDTQYF
>TRBJ2-6|TRBV9
CASSVFLSGANVLTF
>TRBJ2-5|TRBV6-5
CASSYGALGVETQYF
>TRBJ2-7|TRBV7-8
CASSLYPGTDYEQYF
>TRBJ1-5|TRBV10-2
CASRATVSGNQPQHF
>TRBJ2-3|TRBV7-2
CASRPPTGPTDTQYF
>TRBJ2-5|TRBV29-1
CSAQLSTQAQYF